Below, 8 T cell receptor beta chains from the same sample are listed, as sequenced in a study of T cells in localized non-small cell lung cancer. The repertoire was sequenced with immunoSEQ multiplex PCR; TCRdb's copy has only in-frame clones and lacks some. In the table there are tens of thousands of clones, about 83% of which are singletons. The material was peripheral blood, obtained before any cancer treatment. The source of these receptors is a female donor of 60 years or more with stage I lung adenocarcinoma.

This clone was detected a few times. The V call is TRBV15, the J call TRBJ1-5; 9 bases align to TRBD1. The J segment lost 4 bases and the V segment lost 5 bases, leaving 9 bases of the junction unmatched. The CDR3 has 16 amino acids. The germline V gene has CDR1 LNHNV and CDR2 YYDKDF (reference sequence). CDR3 region: CATSGEQGAGNQPQHF. The CDR3 region has the DNA TGTGCCACCAGCGGGGAACAGGGGGCCGGTAATCAGCCCCAGCATTTT.

The chain recombines TRBV14 with TRBJ2-3; TRBD2 matches 7 bases. The germline gives CDR1 SGHDN, CDR2 FVKESK. This CDR3 comprises 13 residues. The V and J ends lost 2 bases and 7 bases, in that order; junction bases with no gene match: 3. This CDR3 reads CASSQLGGYTQYF. As DNA, the CDR3 is TGTGCCAGCAGCCAATTGGGGGGGTATACGCAGTATTTT. Supplemented by reference TRBV14 and TRBJ2-3, the full variable domain reads EAGVTQFPSHSVIEKGQTVTLRCDPISGHDNLYWYRRVMGKEIKFLLHFVKESKQDESGMPNNRFLAERTGGTYSTLKVQPAELEDSGVYFCASSQLGGYTQYFGPGTRLTVL.

The chain joins TRBV7-3 to TRBJ2-7; no clear D gene. The CDR3 extends over 13 amino acids. V was cut by 4 bases and J by 7 bases, with 14 bases left in between. CDR1 and CDR2 from the germline V gene are SGHTA and FQGTGA. The chain's CDR3 is CASSYGSSSEQYF. As DNA, the CDR3 is TGTGCCAGCAGCTATGGCTCATCGTCGGAGCAGTACTTC. Variable domain in full (rest from reference TRBV7-3 and TRBJ2-7): GAGVSQTPSNKVTEKGKYVELRCDPISGHTALYWYRQSLGQGPEFLIYFQGTGAADDSGLPNDRFFAVRPEGSVSTLKIQRTERGDSAVYLCASSYGSSSEQYFGPGTRLTVT.

The chain recombines TRBV13 with TRBJ2-4; tentatively, D is TRBD1 (6 bases). This CDR3 is built from 14 residues. Germline loops: CDR1 PRHDT, CDR2 FYEKMQ (reference sequence). Trimming removed 0 bases from V and 6 bases from J, with 9 bases in between. The CDR3 reads CASSLGLDRNIQYF. The CDR3 nucleotides read TGTGCCAGCAGCTTAGGATTGGACAGAAACATTCAGTACTTC.

The chain carries TRBV7-8 and TRBJ2-3, with 9 bases lining up with TRBD2. Germline V CDR1 and CDR2: SGHVS, FQNEAQ. The CDR3 spans 16 residues. V shed 7 bases and J 0 bases; nucleotides not matched to a gene: 8. Here the CDR3 DNA reads TGTGCCAGCACCCGAAGGGCGGGGGGGAGCACAGATACGCAGTATTTT. This gives the protein CASTRRAGGSTDTQYF.

This clone was found once. The chain links TRBV12-5 to TRBJ2-2; TRBD2 aligns across 7 bases. CDR3 length: 13 residues. Trimming cost V 7 bases and J 6 bases; bases outside gene matches: 5. Germline V gene lookup returns CDR1 LGHNT and CDR2 FRNRAP. CDR3 coding DNA: TGTGCTAGTGCACGGGAGGCTCCCGGGGAGCTGTTTTTT. It encodes CASAREAPGELFF.

This rearrangement joins TRBV2 to TRBJ1-6, with a weak D call TRBD1 (5 bases). The CDR3 loop spans 15 amino acids. In germline, CDR1 is SNHLY, CDR2 FYNNEI. Trimming stripped 0 bases from V and 9 bases from J, with 12 bases between. Written as DNA, the CDR3 is TGTGCCAGCAGTGAAGCGACCAGGGAGGTTTCACCCCTCCACTTT. This translates into CASSEATREVSPLHF. The whole variable domain, filled in from reference TRBV2 and TRBJ1-6, reads EPEVTQTPSHQVTQMGQEVILRCVPISNHLYFYWYRQILGQKVEFLVSFYNNEISEKSEIFDDQFSVERPDGSNFTLKIRSTKLEDSAMYFCASSEATREVSPLHFGNGTRLTVT.

This chain links TRBV5-6 with TRBJ2-1, with a weak D call TRBD2 (6 bases). CDR3 length: 17 amino acids. V was cut by 1 base and J by 5 bases, with 19 bases left in between. Germline V gene lookup returns CDR1 SGHDT and CDR2 YYEEEE. The CDR3 protein is CASSLTRGNLPHNEQFF. The CDR3 nucleotides read TGTGCCAGCAGCTTGACCCGCGGGAATCTCCCCCACAATGAGCAGTTCTTC.